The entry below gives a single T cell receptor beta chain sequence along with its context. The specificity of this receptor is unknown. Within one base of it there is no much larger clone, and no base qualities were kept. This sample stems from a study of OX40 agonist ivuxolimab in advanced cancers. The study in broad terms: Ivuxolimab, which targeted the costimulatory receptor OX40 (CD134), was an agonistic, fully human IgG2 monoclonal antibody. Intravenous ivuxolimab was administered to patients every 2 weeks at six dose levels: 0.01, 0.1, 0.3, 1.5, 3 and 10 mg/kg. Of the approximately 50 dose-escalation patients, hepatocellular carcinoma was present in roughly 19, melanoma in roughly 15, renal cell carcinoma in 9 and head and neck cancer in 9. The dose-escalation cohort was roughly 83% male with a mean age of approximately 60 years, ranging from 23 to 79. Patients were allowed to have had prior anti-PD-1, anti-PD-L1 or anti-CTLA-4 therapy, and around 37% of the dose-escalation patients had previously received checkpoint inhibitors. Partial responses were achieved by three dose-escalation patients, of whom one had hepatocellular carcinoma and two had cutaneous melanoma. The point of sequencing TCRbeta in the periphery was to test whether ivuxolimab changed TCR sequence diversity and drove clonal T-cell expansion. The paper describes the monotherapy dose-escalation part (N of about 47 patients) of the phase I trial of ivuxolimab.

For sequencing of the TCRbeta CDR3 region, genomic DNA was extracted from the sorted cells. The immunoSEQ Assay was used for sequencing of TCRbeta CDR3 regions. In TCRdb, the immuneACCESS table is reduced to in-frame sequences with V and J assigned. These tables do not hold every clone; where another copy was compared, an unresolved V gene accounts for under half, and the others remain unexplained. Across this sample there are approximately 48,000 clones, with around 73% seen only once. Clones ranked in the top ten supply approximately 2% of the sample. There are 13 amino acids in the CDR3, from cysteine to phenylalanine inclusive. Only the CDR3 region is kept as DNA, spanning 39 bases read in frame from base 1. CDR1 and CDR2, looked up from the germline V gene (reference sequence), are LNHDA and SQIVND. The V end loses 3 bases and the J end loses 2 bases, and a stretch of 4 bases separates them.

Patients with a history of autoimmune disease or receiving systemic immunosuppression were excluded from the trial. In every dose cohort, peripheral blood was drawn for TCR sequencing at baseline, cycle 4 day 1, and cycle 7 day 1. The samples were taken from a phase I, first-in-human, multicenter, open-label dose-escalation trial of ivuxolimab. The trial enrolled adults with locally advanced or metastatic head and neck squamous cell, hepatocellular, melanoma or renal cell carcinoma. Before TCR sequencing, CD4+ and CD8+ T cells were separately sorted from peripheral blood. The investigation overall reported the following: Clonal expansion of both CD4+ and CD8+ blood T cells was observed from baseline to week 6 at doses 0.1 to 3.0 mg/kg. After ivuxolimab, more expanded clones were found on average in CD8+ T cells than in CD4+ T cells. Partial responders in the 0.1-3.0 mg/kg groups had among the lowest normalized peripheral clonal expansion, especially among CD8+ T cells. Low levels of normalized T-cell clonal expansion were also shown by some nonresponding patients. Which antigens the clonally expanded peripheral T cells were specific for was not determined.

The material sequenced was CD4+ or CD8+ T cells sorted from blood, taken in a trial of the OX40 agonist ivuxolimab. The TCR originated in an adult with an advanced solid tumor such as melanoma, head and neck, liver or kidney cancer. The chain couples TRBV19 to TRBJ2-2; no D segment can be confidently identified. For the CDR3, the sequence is CASSMFNTGELFF. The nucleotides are TGTGCCAGTAGTATGTTCAACACCGGGGAGCTGTTTTTT. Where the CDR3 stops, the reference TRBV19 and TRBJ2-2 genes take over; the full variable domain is DGGITQSPKYLFRKEGQNVTLSCEQNLNHDAMYWYRQDPGQGLRLIYYSQIVNDFQKGDIAEGYSVSREKKESFPLTVTSAQKNPTAFYLCASSMFNTGELFFGEGSRLTVL.